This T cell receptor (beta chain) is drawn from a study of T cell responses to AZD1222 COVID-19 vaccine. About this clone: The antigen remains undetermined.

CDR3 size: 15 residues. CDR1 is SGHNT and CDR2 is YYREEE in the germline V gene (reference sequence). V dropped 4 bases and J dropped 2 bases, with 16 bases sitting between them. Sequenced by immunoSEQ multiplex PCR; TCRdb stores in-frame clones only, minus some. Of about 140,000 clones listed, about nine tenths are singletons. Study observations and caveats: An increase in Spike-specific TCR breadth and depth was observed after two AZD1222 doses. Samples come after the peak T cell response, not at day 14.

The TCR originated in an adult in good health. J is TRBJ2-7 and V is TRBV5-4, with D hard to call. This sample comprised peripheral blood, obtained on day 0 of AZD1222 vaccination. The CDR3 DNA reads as TGTGCCAGCAGCCCGTCACCTAACGCGGCCTACGAGCAGTACTTC. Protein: CASSPSPNAAYEQYF.